This T cell receptor beta chain comes out of a study of CD4+ T cells in melanoma. Notes on the study in general: Reportedly, melanoma neoantigen-specific CD4+ T cells showed varied differentiation states. A reported correlation linked neoantigen-specific CD4+ T cells to CD8+, macrophage and B cell function.

Profiled with immunoSEQ multiplex PCR; TCRdb holds only in-frame clones, not every one. Of roughly 110,000 clones listed, around 93% were seen once; the top ten hold 3.3%. V gave up 8 bases and J gave up 0 bases, with 8 bases separating them. The CDR3 covers 13 residues. Germline values: CDR1 SGHTA, CDR2 FQGNSA. Concerning this clone itself: Its antigen is currently unknown.

The TCR originated in a human donor with melanoma. The chain couples TRBV7-2 to TRBJ2-1, with D perhaps TRBD1 (6 bases). Sequencing was performed on peripheral blood. The chain's CDR3 is CASVRGSYNEQFF. CDR3 sequence (DNA): TGTGCCAGCGTCAGGGGCTCCTACAATGAGCAGTTCTTC.